This T cell receptor beta chain stems from a study of T cell responses to AZD1222 COVID-19 vaccine. A single count supports this clone. Its antigen remains unidentified. Sequencing was performed with immunoSEQ multiplex PCR; in TCRdb, only in-frame clones are kept and a portion is missing. The repertoire holds 90,000 to 150,000 clones, with about nine tenths as singletons. Study-wide findings and caveats: Recipients of AZD1222 seropositive at baseline numbered only 6 or 7. Close to half of spike-specific TCRs reportedly recognize unmutated variant regions.

V was clipped by 2 bases and J by 4 bases, with 12 bases between them. CDR3 length: 15 amino acids. Germline V gene lookup returns CDR1 KGHSH and CDR2 LQKENI. The genes are TRBV18 and TRBJ1-5; D perhaps matches TRBD1 (5 bases). The sequencing here drew on peripheral blood, taken 28 days after the second AZD1222 dose. The clonotype was recovered from an adult who received the AZD1222 COVID-19 vaccine. The chain's CDR3 is CASSPGSWGNQPQHF. CDR3 sequence (DNA): TGTGCCAGCTCACCAGGCTCGTGGGGGAATCAGCCCCAGCATTTT.